These 9 T cell receptor beta chains were sequenced from one sample in a study of T cell responses to AZD1222 COVID-19 vaccine. Some clones are missing from TCRdb's copy, which holds only in-frame ones; the method was immunoSEQ multiplex PCR. The profile shows some 88,000 clones, roughly 94% of them singletons. The starting material was peripheral blood, obtained on day 0 of AZD1222 vaccination. These receptors all stem from an adult in good health.

The chain links TRBV6-5 to TRBJ2-3, with D perhaps TRBD2 (5 bases). The CDR3 is 16 amino acids. Trimming removed 0 bases from V and 2 bases from J, with 12 bases in between. From germline, CDR1 is MNHEY and CDR2 SVGAGI. The CDR3: CASSYSASLITDTQYF. The CDR3 DNA reads TGTGCCAGCAGTTACTCCGCTAGCCTGATCACAGATACGCAGTATTTT.

The rearrangement joins TRBV7-8 to TRBJ1-2; unclear D gene. CDR1 and CDR2 from the germline V gene are SGHVS and FQNEAQ. The CDR3 sequence is 15 residues long. V was clipped by 2 bases and J by 2 bases, with 12 bases between them. CDR3 amino acids: CASSLFGDLNYGYTF. CDR3 sequence (DNA): TGTGCCAGCAGCTTATTTGGGGATCTAAACTATGGCTACACCTTC.

J is TRBJ2-7 and V is TRBV5-1; weak D call: TRBD2 (5 bases). From germline, CDR1 is SGHRS and CDR2 YFSETQ. The CDR3 has 16 amino acids. The germline V and J ends were trimmed by 0 bases and 7 bases, with 20 bases remaining between them. The CDR3 reads CASSLGSGKTSEEQYF. In DNA form, the CDR3 reads TGCGCCAGCAGCTTGGGGTCGGGGAAGACATCTGAGGAGCAGTACTTC. The full variable domain, in which reference TRBV5-1 and TRBJ2-7 provide the parts outside the CDR3, is KAGVTQTPRYLIKTRGQQVTLSCSPISGHRSVSWYQQTPGQGLQFLFEYFSETQRNKGNFPGRFSGRQFSNSRSEMNVSTLELGDSALYLCASSLGSGKTSEEQYFGPGTRLTVT.

V gene TRBV9 combines with J gene TRBJ1-6; tentative D call: TRBD1 (6 bases). The CDR3 has 14 amino acids. Germline V lookup: CDR1 SGDLS, CDR2 YYNGEE. Trimming took off 3 bases at V and 7 bases at J, with 11 bases between the two ends. The chain's CDR3 is CASSEQGLNSPLHF. CDR3 DNA sequence: TGTGCCAGCAGCGAACAGGGTCTGAATTCACCCCTCCACTTT.

This sequence joins TRBV6-2 or TRBV6-3 and TRBJ2-1; 7 positions match TRBD2. J was trimmed by 10 bases and V by 6 bases; bases with no gene match: 9. This CDR3 region has 13 residues. Germline V gene lookup returns CDR1 MNHEY and CDR2 SVGEGT. The CDR3 sequence is CASSIIAGAEQFF. DNA of the CDR3: TGTGCCAGCAGCATCATAGCGGGCGCCGAGCAGTTCTTC.

The chain links TRBV28 to TRBJ1-2, with 7 positions matching TRBD1. CDR1 MDHEN and CDR2 SYDVKM come from the germline V gene. The junction had 11 bases not matched to a gene; V was cut back by 6 bases and J by 4 bases. The CDR3 runs to 15 residues. The CDR3 DNA reads TGTGCCAGCAGCCTTCGACAGGGAATAGGCTATGGCTACACCTTC. This gives the protein CASSLRQGIGYGYTF.

The rearrangement uses TRBV5-5 and TRBJ1-4; no firm D call. V was pared by 1 base and J by 7 bases, with 11 bases between. CDR3 length: 14 amino acids. The germline gives CDR1 SGHKS, CDR2 YYEKEE (reference sequence). The CDR3 nucleotides are TGTGCCAGCAGCTTGCTGGGTGGAAGTGAAAAACTGTTTTTT. Translation gives CASSLLGGSEKLFF.

The chain has TRBV2 and TRBJ2-1; 7 nucleotides agree with TRBD2. This CDR3 spans 14 amino acids. Per the germline V gene, CDR1 is SNHLY and CDR2 is FYNNEI. V shed 8 bases and J 9 bases; nucleotides not matched to a gene: 13. The CDR3 DNA sequence: TGTGCCAGCCCGGGGGGTCAGGGTCCGGGTGAGCAGTTCTTC. Amino acid sequence: CASPGGQGPGEQFF.

This chain uses TRBV19 with TRBJ2-2, with D possibly TRBD2 on 7 matching bases. Germline V CDR1 and CDR2: LNHDA, SQIVND (reference sequence). The length of the CDR3 is 15 residues. V was cut by 4 bases and J by 4 bases, with 13 bases left in between. CDR3 nucleotide sequence: TGTGCCAGTAGTACCCGGGGGGCGGGCACCGGGGAGCTGTTTTTT. Its translation: CASSTRGAGTGELFF.